Presented here are 32 T cell receptor beta chains from one specimen sequenced in a study of beta chain features in type 1 diabetes. Study-level results: Shorter TCRB CDR3s, moderately but significantly so, were found in Type 1 diabetes patients in all four CD4+ subsets.

Their antigens remain unidentified. What was sequenced were expressed TCRB transcripts, since all of the isolated RNA had been reverse transcribed. TCRdb's table, derived via immunoSEQ multiplex PCR, lists solely in-frame clones and lacks some. Altogether 40,000 to 60,000 clones are present, 55% to 80% being singletons, with the ten largest covering 0.25% to 0.35%. The sequencing sample was made of stem cell memory CD4+ T cells from blood. The receptors were gathered from a woman in her twenties or thirties with type 1 diabetes.

The J gene is TRBJ2-2, the V gene TRBV7-3; 9 bases line up with TRBD1. The CDR3 extends over 18 amino acids. In germline, CDR1 is SGHTA, CDR2 FQGTGA. Trimming removed 2 bases from V and 0 bases from J; junction bases left unmatched: 7. Here the CDR3 reads CASSLLGQGFANTGELFF. DNA of the CDR3: TGTGCCAGCAGCTTATTAGGACAGGGGTTCGCGAACACCGGGGAGCTGTTTTTT.

J is TRBJ2-5 and V is TRBV7-3, with 8 bases fitting TRBD1. This CDR3 has 15 residues. The germline gives CDR1 SGHTA, CDR2 FQGTGA. V was pared by 4 bases and J by 2 bases, with 6 bases of the junction left unmatched. The CDR3 region is CASSSMTGEQETQYF. DNA for the CDR3: TGTGCCAGCAGCTCCATGACAGGGGAACAAGAGACCCAGTACTTC.

V gene TRBV9 combines with J gene TRBJ2-3, with 8 nucleotides matching TRBD2. CDR3 length: 16 amino acids. Unmatched junction bases numbered 13, after V lost 4 bases and J lost 6 bases. CDR1 is SGDLS, CDR2 YYNGEE, per germline. CDR3 sequence: CASSPTLAVRSDTQYF. CDR3 nucleotide sequence: TGTGCCAGCAGCCCCACACTAGCGGTCCGGTCGGATACGCAGTATTTT.

The J gene is TRBJ1-1, the V gene TRBV19; D is uncertain. CDR3 length: 12 residues. V dropped 3 bases and J dropped 1 base, with 3 bases sitting between them. Germline V gives CDR1 LNHDA, CDR2 SQIVND (reference sequence). The CDR3 is CASSIRNTEAFF. DNA for the CDR3: TGTGCCAGTAGTATTCGGAACACTGAAGCTTTCTTT.

This rearrangement joins TRBV7-9 to TRBJ2-7, with 9 nucleotides matching TRBD1. V lost 5 bases to trimming and J lost 6 bases; unmatched junction nucleotides: 8. Germline CDR1 is SEHNR and CDR2 is FQNEAQ (reference sequence). This CDR3 has 14 amino acids. The CDR3 nucleotides read TGTGCCAGCAGCGTCTGGACAGGGGACACCGAGCAGTACTTC. Translated: CASSVWTGDTEQYF.

The CDR3 loop is CASSLDWFSGNTIYF. The CDR3 DNA reads as TGTGCCAGCAGCCTTGACTGGTTCTCTGGAAACACCATATATTTT. This chain connects TRBV21-1 to TRBJ1-3. TRBV21-1 is reported as a pseudogene. This CDR3 is built from 15 residues.

In this sample, this clone turned up a few times. The gene calls are TRBV5-1 and TRBJ2-6, with D tentatively TRBD1 (5 bases). Between the trimmed V and J ends, which lost 4 bases and 0 bases, there was a span of 11 bases. The germline CDR1 and CDR2 sequences are SGHRS and YFSETQ. This CDR3 contains 16 residues. Here the CDR3 reads CASSTHTGSGANVLTF. CDR3 nucleotides: TGCGCCAGCAGCACCCACACAGGCTCTGGGGCCAACGTCCTGACTTTC.

The gene calls are TRBV14 and TRBJ2-5; D is unresolved. CDR3 length: 13 amino acids. Trimming removed 1 base at V and 11 bases at J, with 14 bases between. Germline V CDR1 and CDR2: SGHDN, FVKESK. The CDR3 coding sequence is TGTGCCAGCAGCCAAGTAAAGGCGGCAAGTCAGTACTTC. This encodes CASSQVKAASQYF.

The CDR3 spells CASSLGLNTGELFF. The CDR3 coding sequence is TGTGCCAGCAGCTTAGGACTGAACACCGGGGAGCTGTTTTTT. This chain uses TRBV7-9 with TRBJ2-2; no reliable D call. In germline, CDR1 is SEHNR, CDR2 FQNEAQ (reference sequence). Trimming took 1 base from V and 1 from J, leaving 4 bases between them. The CDR3 runs 14 residues.

This clone appeared once. The V call is TRBV18, the J call TRBJ1-3; D uncertain. The CDR3 is 15 residues long. From germline, CDR1 is KGHSH and CDR2 LQKENI. Trimming shortened V by 3 bases and J by 0 bases, and 9 bases separated the two germline ends. CDR3 in amino acids: CASSPEGVSGNTIYF. The CDR3 DNA sequence: TGTGCCAGCTCACCTGAGGGTGTCTCTGGAAACACCATATATTTT. Using reference TRBV18 and TRBJ1-3 for the parts outside the CDR3, the full variable domain is NAGVMQNPRHLVRRRGQEARLRCSPMKGHSHVYWYRQLPEEGLKFMVYLQKENIIDESGMPKERFSAEFPKEGPSILRIQQVVRGDSAAYFCASSPEGVSGNTIYFGEGSWLTVV.

The V call is TRBV7-8, the J call TRBJ2-3; TRBD2 aligns across 7 bases. V lost 7 bases to trimming and J lost 2 bases; unmatched junction nucleotides: 6. Germline-derived CDR1 and CDR2 are SGHVS and FQNEAQ. This CDR3 has 14 amino acids. The CDR3 is CASMLTSSTDTQYF. In DNA form, the CDR3 reads TGTGCCAGCATGTTGACTAGCTCCACAGATACGCAGTATTTT.

The chain uses TRBV10-3 and TRBJ2-2, with TRBD1 matching over 8 bases. J lost 4 bases, V lost 4 bases, and 8 bases had no gene match. The V gene's germline CDR1 is ENHRY and CDR2 SYGVKD. This CDR3 spans 16 amino acids. CDR3 residues: CAISGPGQGRTGELFF. CDR3 in DNA: TGTGCCATCAGTGGACCCGGACAGGGCCGCACCGGGGAGCTGTTTTTT.

The chain recombines TRBV11-2 with TRBJ1-5, with 10 bases lining up with TRBD1. The V segment lost 5 bases and the J segment 5 bases; nucleotides outside the gene matches: 6. This CDR3 has 15 amino acids. From germline, CDR1 is SGHAT and CDR2 FQNNGV. The CDR3 is CASSPLGQGDQPQHF. The DNA of the CDR3 is TGTGCCAGCAGCCCACTAGGACAGGGGGATCAGCCCCAGCATTTT.

This chain connects TRBV5-6 to TRBJ2-2, with TRBD1 identical over 7 bases. V lost 4 bases, J lost 1 base, and 7 bases stayed unmatched. The CDR3 covers 16 residues. CDR1 is SGHDT, CDR2 YYEEEE, per germline. Written as DNA, the CDR3 is TGTGCCAGCAGCCTGGGACAGATCATGAACACCGGGGAGCTGTTTTTT. Its translation is CASSLGQIMNTGELFF.

The sample holds a few counts of this clone. The chain carries TRBV7-2 and TRBJ2-5, with 7 bases matching TRBD2. The germline gives CDR1 SGHTA, CDR2 FQGNSA. This CDR3 has 14 residues. V gave up 0 bases and J gave up 3 bases; unmatched junction bases: 1. The CDR3 loop is CASSLAGGEETQYF. The CDR3 DNA follows: TGTGCCAGCAGCTTAGCGGGAGGGGAAGAGACCCAGTACTTC.

The chain uses TRBV5-6 and TRBJ1-1; 8 bases align to TRBD1. The CDR3 spans 14 residues. The germline V gene encodes CDR1 SGHDT and CDR2 YYEEEE. J gave up 6 bases and V 0 bases, and 4 bases lay outside the gene matches. The CDR3 is CASSLVLQGAEAFF. The DNA of the CDR3 is TGTGCCAGCAGCTTGGTACTACAGGGGGCTGAAGCTTTCTTT.

This clone occurred a few times. V usage is TRBV2 and J usage is TRBJ2-1; 7 nucleotides match TRBD2. This CDR3 is 11 amino acids long. The V gene end was trimmed by 6 bases and the J gene end by 8 bases; junction bases not matched to a gene: 1. Germline V gene data show CDR1 as SNHLY and CDR2 as FYNNEI. In DNA, the CDR3 is TGTGCCAGCAGCGCGGGAGATGAGCAGTTCTTC. Amino acids: CASSAGDEQFF. Drawing the rest from reference TRBV2 and TRBJ2-1, the complete variable domain is EPEVTQTPSHQVTQMGQEVILRCVPISNHLYFYWYRQILGQKVEFLVSFYNNEISEKSEIFDDQFSVERPDGSNFTLKIRSTKLEDSAMYFCASSAGDEQFFGPGTRLTVL.

For the CDR3, the DNA is TGCGCCAGCAGCTTGGAGGCAGGGGGAATTAATGAAAAACTGTTTTTT. It specifies CASSLEAGGINEKLFF. The chain employs TRBV5-1 and TRBJ1-4, with TRBD1 identical over 7 bases. After removal of 0 bases from V and 4 bases from J, the junction contained 6 bases not matched to a gene. Germline V gene lookup returns CDR1 SGHRS and CDR2 YFSETQ. The CDR3 has 16 residues.

This clone was recorded a few times. The chain uses TRBV18 and TRBJ2-3; D is ambiguous. V lost 3 bases and J 5 bases, leaving 3 bases between the germline ends. Germline CDR1 and CDR2: KGHSH and LQKENI. The CDR3 spans 11 residues. Here the CDR3 DNA reads TGTGCCAGCTCACCCCAAGATACGCAGTATTTT. Amino acids: CASSPQDTQYF.

The chain employs TRBV27 and TRBJ2-5; 7 bases align to TRBD1. Looked up from germline, CDR1 is MNHEY and CDR2 is SMNVEV (reference sequence). The CDR3 spans 15 residues. With 3 bases clipped from V and 0 bases from J, the junction kept 4 bases outside the gene matches. The DNA of the CDR3 is TGTGCCAGCAGTTTGACAGGGTTGTACCAAGAGACCCAGTACTTC. Its translation: CASSLTGLYQETQYF.

The chain couples TRBV5-1 to TRBJ1-5; D may be TRBD1 (5 bases). Germline V gene sequence: CDR1 SGHRS, CDR2 YFSETQ. Trimming pared 2 bases from V and 0 bases from J, leaving 9 bases between. The CDR3 extends over 15 amino acids. The CDR3 region is CASSFGGNSNQPQHF. The CDR3 bases are TGCGCCAGCAGCTTCGGGGGAAATAGCAATCAGCCCCAGCATTTT. The variable domain in full, completed from reference TRBV5-1 and TRBJ1-5, reads KAGVTQTPRYLIKTRGQQVTLSCSPISGHRSVSWYQQTPGQGLQFLFEYFSETQRNKGNFPGRFSGRQFSNSRSEMNVSTLELGDSALYLCASSFGGNSNQPQHFGDGTRLSIL.

Details on this clone: Other DNA sequences in the same sample also yield this CDR3. The chain uses TRBV25-1 and TRBJ1-2, with no clear D. The CDR3 loop spans 14 amino acids. V dropped 4 bases and J dropped 4 bases, with 13 bases sitting between them. The germline CDR1 and CDR2 sequences are MGHDK and SYGVNS. CDR3 nucleotide sequence: TGTGCCAGCAGTGTTAGTGCGGTAGGCTATGGCTACACCTTC. Encoded protein: CASSVSAVGYGYTF.

The V call is TRBV30, the J call TRBJ1-4; D remains ambiguous. Germline V gene data show CDR1 as GTSNPN and CDR2 as SVGIG (reference sequence). The CDR3 spans 15 residues. The V and J ends lost 2 bases and 0 bases respectively, with 10 bases between them. CDR3 sequence: CAWSRGQTTNEKLFF. In nucleotides, the CDR3 is TGTGCCTGGAGTCGCGGGCAGACAACTAATGAAAAACTGTTTTTT.

This sequence joins TRBV14 and TRBJ1-2; TRBD1 is a possible D gene (5 bases). The V end was cut by 1 base, the J end by 0 bases, with 9 bases between. Germline CDR1 is SGHDN and CDR2 is FVKESK. The CDR3 extends over 15 amino acids. The CDR3: CASSQAGSPNYGYTF. Written as DNA, the CDR3 is TGTGCCAGCAGCCAAGCAGGGTCCCCTAACTATGGCTACACCTTC.

A few counts support this clone. This chain uses TRBV7-3 with TRBJ2-2, with 7 bases identical to TRBD2. The CDR3 runs 16 residues. Trimming cost V 1 base and J 1 base; bases outside gene matches: 3. Germline-derived CDR1 and CDR2 are SGHTA and FQGTGA. The DNA of the CDR3 is TGTGCCAGCAGCTTAAGTGCGGGAGTGAACACCGGGGAGCTGTTTTTT. It is translated as CASSLSAGVNTGELFF. Filled out from reference TRBV7-3 and TRBJ2-2, the complete variable domain reads GAGVSQTPSNKVTEKGKYVELRCDPISGHTALYWYRQSLGQGPEFLIYFQGTGAADDSGLPNDRFFAVRPEGSVSTLKIQRTERGDSAVYLCASSLSAGVNTGELFFGEGSRLTVL.

This chain links TRBV5-6 with TRBJ2-2; 9 bases align to TRBD2. The germline CDR1 and CDR2 sequences are SGHDT and YYEEEE. V lost 2 bases and J lost 0; bases outside the gene matches: 5. The CDR3 is made up of 17 amino acids. The DNA of the CDR3 is TGTGCCAGCAGCTTAGGACTAGCGATCGCGAACACCGGGGAGCTGTTTTTT. It is translated as CASSLGLAIANTGELFF.

The rearrangement links TRBV7-9 to TRBJ2-1; 13 nucleotides match TRBD2. V gave up 5 bases and J gave up 7 bases; unmatched junction bases: 5. CDR3 size: 15 residues. Germline V CDR1 and CDR2: SEHNR, FQNEAQ (reference sequence). Here the CDR3 DNA reads TGTGCCAGCAGCGGGACTAGCGGGATTTGGAATGAGCAGTTCTTC. This sequence encodes CASSGTSGIWNEQFF.

J is TRBJ1-4 and V is TRBV18; perhaps TRBD1 as D (5 bases). Germline V gives CDR1 KGHSH, CDR2 LQKENI. The germline V and J ends were trimmed by 3 bases and 3 bases, with 11 bases remaining between them. The CDR3 totals 15 residues. CDR3 DNA sequence: TGTGCCAGCTCACCGGAGACAGAAGCTAATGAAAAACTGTTTTTT. Translation gives CASSPETEANEKLFF.

This sequence joins TRBV11-3 and TRBJ2-3, with D unclear. V shed 1 base and J shed 7 bases, with 9 bases lying between them. Germline CDR1 reads SGHNT; CDR2 reads YENEEA. The length of the CDR3 is 13 residues. The CDR3 loop is CASSLGPSNTQYF. The CDR3 bases are TGTGCCAGCAGCTTAGGTCCCTCTAATACGCAGTATTTT.

The chain uses TRBV7-3 and TRBJ2-1; 8 nucleotides match TRBD1. Germline V lookup: CDR1 SGHTA, CDR2 FQGTGA. After removal of 5 bases from V and 12 bases from J, the junction contained 6 bases not matched to a gene. The CDR3 is made up of 12 amino acids. The CDR3, as DNA: TGTGCCAGCAGCACTCGACAGGGGTCGCAGTTCTTC. Translating it yields CASSTRQGSQFF. Complete variable domain (other parts from reference TRBV7-3 and TRBJ2-1): GAGVSQTPSNKVTEKGKYVELRCDPISGHTALYWYRQSLGQGPEFLIYFQGTGAADDSGLPNDRFFAVRPEGSVSTLKIQRTERGDSAVYLCASSTRQGSQFFGPGTRLTVL.

As regards this clone: The same CDR3 arises from other DNA sequences in this sample as well. The V and J genes are TRBV5-1 and TRBJ2-1, with TRBD2 identical over 9 bases. The CDR3 consists of 16 residues. V trimming: 0 bases; J trimming: 4 bases; junction bases outside the gene matches: 5. Germline V gene lookup returns CDR1 SGHRS and CDR2 YFSETQ. The CDR3 sequence is CASSLGPAGGYNEQFF. The CDR3 DNA reads as TGCGCCAGCAGCTTGGGTCCAGCGGGAGGTTACAATGAGCAGTTCTTC.

The chain is built from TRBV7-2 and TRBJ2-7; TRBD2 aligns across 10 bases. The CDR3 contains 14 residues. Germline assignment: CDR1 SGHTA and CDR2 FQGNSA. Unmatched junction bases numbered 5, after V lost 8 bases and J lost 1 base. CDR3 sequence (DNA): TGTGCCAGCGAAACTAGCGGGGCTTCCTACGAGCAGTACTTC. Protein: CASETSGASYEQYF.